Given below is one T cell receptor (beta chain) in context. Its antigen is currently unknown. The data are from a study of early T cells in non-severe SARS-CoV-2 infection. Regarding the study as a whole: Matches to VDJdb favored anti-spike CD8 responses and missed private and CD4 specificities.

TCRdb ran MiXCR on the 5' RACE reads and lists one entry per CDR3 protein. Of 75,000 to 80,000 distinct CDR3 sequences in the sample, 10% to 12% were seen once. The source was whole blood, collected at baseline. The sequence derives from an adult who was a healthcare worker with PCR-confirmed SARS-CoV-2 infection or an uninfected control (not recorded which).

This CDR3 reads CASSPGLAGSADTQYF. As DNA, the CDR3 is TGTGCCAGCAGCCCAGGACTAGCGGGGTCAGCAGATACGCAGTATTTT. The chain has TRBV7-2 and TRBJ2-3, with TRBD2 identical over 12 bases. J gave up 4 bases and V 5 bases, and 7 bases lay outside the gene matches. Per germline, CDR1 SGHTA and CDR2 FQGNSA. The CDR3 has 16 residues.